This is a list of T cell receptor beta chains from one sample in a study of T cell responses to AZD1222 COVID-19 vaccine. This table comes from immunoSEQ multiplex PCR, and its TCRdb copy is limited to in-frame clones, with some not included. The sample gives about 140,000 clones, 90% to 95% of which show up once; around 3.6% is in the top ten. Material: peripheral blood, obtained on day 0 of AZD1222 vaccination. These receptors were obtained from an adult in good health. The CDR3 runs from the conserved cysteine through the conserved F or W. Each record gives: V gene, J gene, clone size, D gene, CDR3 DNA, CDR3 protein. A D gene is named only where the DNA matches it firmly. Size is stated for part of the rows, as once, few or many counts, or as a class when the clone is expanded.

v_call: TRBV6-1; j_call: TRBJ2-5; clone_size: .; d_call: .; cdr3_nt: TGTGCCAGCAATGAAGCTTGGACCCAGTACTTC; cdr3_aa: CASNEAWTQYF
v_call: TRBV6-1; j_call: TRBJ1-2; clone_size: once; d_call: TRBD1; cdr3_nt: TGTGCCAGCAGTGAACCCCCGGGACAGGCTAACTATGGCTACACCTTC; cdr3_aa: CASSEPPGQANYGYTF
v_call: TRBV7-6; j_call: TRBJ2-5; clone_size: .; d_call: .; cdr3_nt: TGTGCCAGCAGCTTAGAGTCCGGGGGTGGGGAGACCCAGTACTTC; cdr3_aa: CASSLESGGGETQYF
v_call: TRBV5-4; j_call: TRBJ2-7; clone_size: .; d_call: .; cdr3_nt: TGTGCCAGCAGCTTATATCCGGGGGCTGAAGAGCAGTACTTC; cdr3_aa: CASSLYPGAEEQYF
v_call: TRBV30; j_call: TRBJ1-4; clone_size: .; d_call: .; cdr3_nt: TGTGCCTGGAGTGTTGGGGCCCCGGGATCTAGGGAAAAACTGTTTTTT; cdr3_aa: CAWSVGAPGSREKLFF
v_call: TRBV5-4; j_call: TRBJ1-2; clone_size: .; d_call: TRBD1; cdr3_nt: TGTGCCAGCAGCTTGGACAGGGGGGCCTATGGCTACACCTTC; cdr3_aa: CASSLDRGAYGYTF
v_call: TRBV6-5; j_call: TRBJ2-5; clone_size: few; d_call: TRBD2; cdr3_nt: TGTGCCAGCAGTTACGCGGGAGTAACGAAGACCCAGTACTTC; cdr3_aa: CASSYAGVTKTQYF
v_call: TRBV2; j_call: TRBJ2-3; clone_size: .; d_call: TRBD2; cdr3_nt: TGTGCCAGCTTTCGGAGCGGGAGAACAGATACGCAGTATTTT; cdr3_aa: CASFRSGRTDTQYF
v_call: TRBV6-5; j_call: TRBJ2-7; clone_size: .; d_call: .; cdr3_nt: TGTGCCAGCATTTTTTTGCAGGGGGGCCCCTACGAGCAGTACTTC; cdr3_aa: CASIFLQGGPYEQYF
v_call: TRBV6-2/TRBV6-3; j_call: TRBJ1-5; clone_size: .; d_call: TRBD1; cdr3_nt: TGTGCCAGCAGCCGGGACAGGGGGCGTCAGCCCCAGCATTTT; cdr3_aa: CASSRDRGRQPQHF
v_call: TRBV7-2; j_call: TRBJ2-3; clone_size: .; d_call: TRBD2; cdr3_nt: TGTGCCAGCAGCGTTAGCGGGAGAGCAGATACGCAGTATTTT; cdr3_aa: CASSVSGRADTQYF
v_call: TRBV21-1; j_call: TRBJ1-4; clone_size: .; d_call: .; cdr3_nt: TGTGCCAGCAGCTTCGTAAACGGACTTACAACTAATGAAAAACTGTTTTTT; cdr3_aa: CASSFVNGLTTNEKLFF
v_call: TRBV5-1; j_call: TRBJ1-6; clone_size: .; d_call: .; cdr3_nt: TGCGCCAGCAGCTTGGGGCAGGTCGGTTCACCCCTCCACTTT; cdr3_aa: CASSLGQVGSPLHF
v_call: TRBV29-1; j_call: TRBJ2-7; clone_size: .; d_call: TRBD2; cdr3_nt: TGCAGCGGGCGGGCTGGACTAGGCTACGAGCAGTACTTC; cdr3_aa: CSGRAGLGYEQYF
v_call: TRBV10-3; j_call: TRBJ1-1; clone_size: .; d_call: TRBD1; cdr3_nt: TGTGCCATAGGCAGCGACAGGTCAGGGGGAGCCACTGAAGCTTTCTTT; cdr3_aa: CAIGSDRSGGATEAFF
v_call: TRBV7-2; j_call: TRBJ2-7; clone_size: .; d_call: TRBD2; cdr3_nt: TGTGCCAGCAGCCCTCAGGGACTAGCGGGGAGTTACCCGGAGCAGTACTTC; cdr3_aa: CASSPQGLAGSYPEQYF
v_call: TRBV2; j_call: TRBJ2-7; clone_size: .; d_call: .; cdr3_nt: TGTGCCAGCACCCACGGGGCACCCTACGAGCAGTACTTC; cdr3_aa: CASTHGAPYEQYF
v_call: TRBV6-5; j_call: TRBJ2-7; clone_size: .; d_call: .; cdr3_nt: TGTGCCAGCAGTAAGGACAGTCGTCCCTACGAGCAGTACTTC; cdr3_aa: CASSKDSRPYEQYF
v_call: TRBV10-3; j_call: TRBJ1-2; clone_size: .; d_call: .; cdr3_nt: TGTGCCATCAGTGAGTCATCCGTGGGGAACGCTTATGGCTACACCTTC; cdr3_aa: CAISESSVGNAYGYTF
v_call: TRBV28; j_call: TRBJ1-4; clone_size: .; d_call: TRBD1; cdr3_nt: TGTGCCAGCAGACACTCGGGACAGGGAGGTGAAAAACTGTTTTTT; cdr3_aa: CASRHSGQGGEKLFF
v_call: TRBV19; j_call: TRBJ2-2; clone_size: .; d_call: .; cdr3_nt: TGTGCCAGTAGTATACAACCGATCATCGGGGAGCTGTTTTTT; cdr3_aa: CASSIQPIIGELFF
v_call: TRBV10-3; j_call: TRBJ2-7; clone_size: .; d_call: .; cdr3_nt: TGTGCCACCAGAGAGGGGCCCGGGTTAGTTGGGGAGCAGTACTTC; cdr3_aa: CATREGPGLVGEQYF